The rows below give T cell receptor beta chains drawn from one sample of a study of response to subunit inactivated influenza vaccine. TCRdb analysed the RT-PCR reads with MiXCR anew, one entry per CDR3 protein. Among about 520,000 distinct CDR3 sequences, around 25% were seen once, and the ten largest hold approximately 2%. Source: CD4+ T cells sorted from PBMCs, taken more than 4 days after vaccination. The receptors were gathered from a man aged 45-60 years who received an inactivated influenza vaccine. Both conserved end residues are part of each CDR3. D genes are given only for firm matches. Not every row has a clone size; where given, it reads once, few, many or a size class.

v_call	clone_size	j_call	d_call	cdr3_aa	cdr3_nt
TRBV7-8	few	TRBJ2-5	-	CASSLGYTGSQETQYF	TGTGCCAGCAGCTTAGGATATACAGGGAGCCAAGAGACCCAGTACTTC
TRBV10-3	many	TRBJ1-2	-	CAISEYGGAVGYTF	TGTGCCATCAGTGAATACGGAGGGGCAGTTGGCTACACCTTC
TRBV5-1	few	TRBJ2-5	TRBD2	CASSLARAGGQETQYF	TGCGCCAGCAGCTTGGCCCGAGCGGGGGGACAAGAGACCCAGTACTTC
TRBV6-2/TRBV6-3	few	TRBJ2-2	TRBD1	CASRSTGATGELFF	TGTGCCAGCAGATCAACAGGGGCGACCGGGGAGCTGTTTTTT
TRBV10-3	few	TRBJ2-1	TRBD1	CAISGSGTSRGHEQFF	TGTGCCATCAGTGGATCCGGTACTAGTAGGGGGCATGAGCAGTTCTTC
TRBV29-1	few	TRBJ2-7	TRBD1	CSVEMGQGTYEQYF	TGCAGCGTTGAAATGGGACAGGGAACCTACGAGCAGTACTTC
TRBV20-1	-	TRBJ1-2	-	CSASKGGSKDGYTF	TGCAGTGCCTCTAAAGGGGGGAGCAAAGATGGCTACACCTTC
TRBV5-5	few	TRBJ2-7	-	CASSSDWGYEQYF	TGTGCCAGCAGCTCCGACTGGGGGTACGAGCAGTACTTC
TRBV12-3/TRBV12-4	few	TRBJ2-7	-	CASSDKQGREQYF	TGTGCCAGCAGTGATAAACAGGGACGCGAGCAGTACTTC
TRBV7-9	-	TRBJ2-2	-	CASIRIGGTPGELFF	TGTGCCAGCATCCGGATAGGAGGGACTCCCGGGGAGCTGTTTTTT
TRBV5-1	-	TRBJ1-6	TRBD1	CASSSTGGTDSPLHF	TGCGCCAGCAGCTCGACAGGGGGAACGGATTCACCCCTCCACTTT
TRBV24-1	few	TRBJ2-7	TRBD1	CATSDWDRGLSPQYEQYF	TGTGCCACCAGTGATTGGGACAGGGGACTGTCACCTCAGTACGAGCAGTACTTC
TRBV20-1	few	TRBJ2-1	-	CSASLAGYYNEQFF	TGCAGTGCTAGTTTGGCGGGGTACTACAATGAGCAGTTCTTC
TRBV3-1	-	TRBJ2-2	TRBD1	CASSQDWGQGVDTGELFF	TGTGCCTCCTCCCAAGATTGGGGACAGGGGGTCGACACCGGGGAGCTGTTTTTT
TRBV3-1	-	TRBJ1-1	TRBD1	CASSQVIAGGTEAFF	TGTGCCAGCAGCCAAGTGATCGCAGGGGGGACTGAAGCTTTCTTT
TRBV6-2/TRBV6-3	-	TRBJ2-7	TRBD1	CASSSPPDRGYEQYF	TGTGCCAGCAGTTCCCCCCCGGACAGGGGATACGAGCAGTACTTC